This TCR beta chain emerged from a study of CD8 T cells in ankylosing spondylitis. Many counts were recorded for this clonotype. Antigen specificity is unknown. This CDR3 comprises 15 residues. Trimming shortened V by 0 bases and J by 3 bases, and 13 bases separated the two germline ends. Germline CDR1 reads SGDLS; CDR2 reads YYNGEE. Each CDR3 protein is one row after TCRdb ran MiXCR on the 5' RACE reads. The sample lists 40,000 or so distinct CDR3 sequences, less than 3% occurring once. General study findings and limits: Disease-linked clones proved CD8+ and comparatively uncommon in peripheral blood. Certain motif variants had earlier appeared in reactive arthritis synovial fluid and blood.

The J gene is TRBJ2-7, the V gene TRBV9; D possibly matches TRBD1 or TRBD2 (5 bases each). The sequencing input was blood, either unsorted or a sorted T cell fraction (not recorded which). This receptor was taken from a male donor with ankylosing spondylitis or in good health (not recorded which). In DNA, the CDR3 is TGTGCCAGCAGCGTAGATCCTGGGACCCGCTACGAGCAGTACTTC. Its translation is CASSVDPGTRYEQYF.